This TCR beta chain was recorded in a study of T-cell reconstitution after alpha-beta-depleted transplantation in children. From germline, CDR1 is DFQATT and CDR2 SNEGSKA (reference sequence). V was trimmed by 5 bases and J by 6 bases, leaving 19 bases between them. This CDR3 has 14 amino acids. This clonotype was counted at least ten times. Preparation of the TCRbeta library used unique molecular identifiers. TCRdb reprocessed the PCR reads with MiXCR, giving one entry per CDR3 protein. This sample carries around 600,000 distinct CDR3 sequences, 15% to 20% of them seen once, and the ten largest clones take over 0.95%.

J is TRBJ1-2 and V is TRBV20-1; D possibly corresponds to TRBD1 (5 bases). The receptor comes from a human donor who donated a stem cell graft to a child with acute myeloid leukemia. This specimen consisted of PBMCs from the stem cell graft donor, obtained from the stem cell graft. This CDR3 reads CSAGSPGTEDGYTF. The CDR3 DNA is TGCAGTGCTGGTTCCCCCGGGACTGAGGATGGCTACACCTTC.